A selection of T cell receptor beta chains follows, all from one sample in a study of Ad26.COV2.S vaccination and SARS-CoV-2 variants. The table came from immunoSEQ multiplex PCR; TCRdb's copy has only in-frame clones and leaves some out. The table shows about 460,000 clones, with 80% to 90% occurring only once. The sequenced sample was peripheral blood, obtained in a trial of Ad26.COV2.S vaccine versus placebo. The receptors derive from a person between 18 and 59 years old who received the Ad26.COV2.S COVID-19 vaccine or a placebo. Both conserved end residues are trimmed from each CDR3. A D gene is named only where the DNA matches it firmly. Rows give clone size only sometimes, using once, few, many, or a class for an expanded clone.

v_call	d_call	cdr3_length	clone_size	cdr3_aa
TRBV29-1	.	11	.	STTAGSLYGYT
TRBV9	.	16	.	ASSSSPSRQEANYGYT
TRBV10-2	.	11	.	ASRPRGSQPQH
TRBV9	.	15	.	ASSYKSTGENYYGYT
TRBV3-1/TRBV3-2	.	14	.	ASSQATQGWGYGYT
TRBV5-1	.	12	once	ASSLRDKGNTIY
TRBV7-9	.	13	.	ASSLTLGQGDGYT
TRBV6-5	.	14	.	ASSSSAGPYNSPLH
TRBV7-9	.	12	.	ASSFGQGSYEQY
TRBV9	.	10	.	ASGGSSYEQY
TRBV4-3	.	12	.	ASSQEWPSYEQY
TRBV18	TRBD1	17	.	ASSHNPGDSSSGNQPQH
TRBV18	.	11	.	ASSPGLPRSQH
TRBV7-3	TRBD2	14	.	ASSPDKLAGVNEQF
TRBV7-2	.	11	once	ASSTTVDTEAF
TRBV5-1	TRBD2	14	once	ASSHRLAGGLYEQY
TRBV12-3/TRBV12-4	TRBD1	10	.	ASSPGQRPQY
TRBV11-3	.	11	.	ASFKGNNQPQH
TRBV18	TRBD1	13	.	ASSPGTGHYYEQY
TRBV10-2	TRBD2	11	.	ASSSGRINEQF
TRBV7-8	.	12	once	ASSLGISGNTIY
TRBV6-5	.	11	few	ASRTRQADTIY
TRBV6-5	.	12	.	ASSNRQANQPQH
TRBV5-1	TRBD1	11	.	ASSFTGVTEAF
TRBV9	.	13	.	ASSTQSGDTDTQY
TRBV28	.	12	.	ASTSRLPDYEQY
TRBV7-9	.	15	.	ASSLVVTTGLQETQY
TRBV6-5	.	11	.	ASEREPNEKLF
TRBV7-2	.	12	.	ASSLDWGGTEAF
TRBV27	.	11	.	ASSLQGWDIQY
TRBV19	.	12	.	ASSISGKSQPQH
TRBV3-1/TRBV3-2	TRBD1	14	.	ASSHGKGTGDYEQY
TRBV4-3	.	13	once	ASSLTDSSGNTIY
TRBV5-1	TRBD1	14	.	ASGMGQGAGANVLT
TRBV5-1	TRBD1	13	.	ASSLGGTGSGEQY
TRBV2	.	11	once	ASSDWVIEKLF
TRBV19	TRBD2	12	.	ASTLAGSSGELF
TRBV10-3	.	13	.	ATRAGHQNTGELF
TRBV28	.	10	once	ASSFSSPEQY
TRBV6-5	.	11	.	ASRETGAYGYT
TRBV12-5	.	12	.	ASGLSGSTGELF
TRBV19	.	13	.	ASSISRSPRETQY
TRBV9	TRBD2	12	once	ASSPERETGELF
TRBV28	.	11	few	ASSLPPNQPQH
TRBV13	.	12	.	ASSPWTDNYGYT
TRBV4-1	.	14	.	ASSQAKGVGDSPLH
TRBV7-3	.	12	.	ASSPGMANTEAF
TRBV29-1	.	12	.	SVAVTVMNTEAF
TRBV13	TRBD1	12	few	ASSIGQGGYGYT
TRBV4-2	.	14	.	ASSQELVYMNTEAF